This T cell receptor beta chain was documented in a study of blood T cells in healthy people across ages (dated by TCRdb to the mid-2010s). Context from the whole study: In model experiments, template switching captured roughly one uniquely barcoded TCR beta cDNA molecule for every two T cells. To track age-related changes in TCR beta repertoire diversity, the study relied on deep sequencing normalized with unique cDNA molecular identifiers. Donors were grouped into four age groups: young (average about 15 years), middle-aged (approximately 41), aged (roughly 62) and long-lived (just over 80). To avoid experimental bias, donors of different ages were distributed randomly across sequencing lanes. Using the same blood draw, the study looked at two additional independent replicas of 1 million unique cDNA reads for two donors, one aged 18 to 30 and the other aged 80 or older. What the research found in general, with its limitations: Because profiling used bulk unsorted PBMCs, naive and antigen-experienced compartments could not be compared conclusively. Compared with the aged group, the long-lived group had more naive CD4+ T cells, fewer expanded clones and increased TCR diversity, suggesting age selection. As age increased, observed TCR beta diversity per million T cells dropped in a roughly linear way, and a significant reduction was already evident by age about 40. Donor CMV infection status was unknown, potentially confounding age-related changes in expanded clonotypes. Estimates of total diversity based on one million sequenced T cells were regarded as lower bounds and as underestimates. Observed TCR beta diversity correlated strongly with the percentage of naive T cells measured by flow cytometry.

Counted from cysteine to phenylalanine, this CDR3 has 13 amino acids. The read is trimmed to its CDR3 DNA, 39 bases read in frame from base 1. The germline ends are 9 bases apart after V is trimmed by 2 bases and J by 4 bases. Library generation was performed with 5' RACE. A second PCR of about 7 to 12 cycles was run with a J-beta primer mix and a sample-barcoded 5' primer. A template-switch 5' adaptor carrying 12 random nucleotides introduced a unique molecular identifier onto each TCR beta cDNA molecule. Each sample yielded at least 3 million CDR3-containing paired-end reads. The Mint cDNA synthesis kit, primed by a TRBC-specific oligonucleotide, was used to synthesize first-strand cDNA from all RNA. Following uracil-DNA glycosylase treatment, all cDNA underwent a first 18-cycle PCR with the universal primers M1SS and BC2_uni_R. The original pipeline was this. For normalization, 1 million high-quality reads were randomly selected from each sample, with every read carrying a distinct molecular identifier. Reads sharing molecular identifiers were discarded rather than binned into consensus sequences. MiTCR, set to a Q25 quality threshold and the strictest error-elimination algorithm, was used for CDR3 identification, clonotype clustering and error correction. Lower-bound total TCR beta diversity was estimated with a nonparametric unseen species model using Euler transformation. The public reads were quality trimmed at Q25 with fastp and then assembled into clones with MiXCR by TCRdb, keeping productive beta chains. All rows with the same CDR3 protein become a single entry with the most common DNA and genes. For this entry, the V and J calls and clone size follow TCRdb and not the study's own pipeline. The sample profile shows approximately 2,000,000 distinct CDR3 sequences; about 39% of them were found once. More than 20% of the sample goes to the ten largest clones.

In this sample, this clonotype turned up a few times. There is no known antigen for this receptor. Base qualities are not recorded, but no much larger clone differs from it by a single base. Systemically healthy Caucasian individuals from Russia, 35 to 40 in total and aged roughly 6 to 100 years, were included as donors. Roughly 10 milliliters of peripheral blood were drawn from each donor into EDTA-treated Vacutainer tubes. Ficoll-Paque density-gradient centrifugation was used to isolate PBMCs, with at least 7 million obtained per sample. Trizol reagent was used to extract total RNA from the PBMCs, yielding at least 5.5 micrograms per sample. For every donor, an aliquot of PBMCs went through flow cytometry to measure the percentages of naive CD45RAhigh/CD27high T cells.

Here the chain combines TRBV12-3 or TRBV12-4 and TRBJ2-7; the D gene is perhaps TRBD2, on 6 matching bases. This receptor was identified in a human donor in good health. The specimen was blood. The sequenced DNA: TGTGCCAGCAGTTTATCTGGGAGGTACGAGCAGTACTTC. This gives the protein CASSLSGRYEQYF.